These 8 T cell receptor beta chains were sequenced from one sample in a study of shared clonotypes between healthy human individuals. Sequencing used immunoSEQ multiplex PCR; TCRdb keeps in-frame clones, though not all of them. The top ten clones hold more than 0.35% of a sample with around 2.5 million clones, roughly 93% of them seen once. The material sequenced was naive CD4+ T cells from PBMCs. Described subset: CD45RA+ positively selected. Every receptor here comes from a man between 18 and 29 years old in good health. Some clones in this sample may be carry-over from other donors' samples.

On this clone: This sample also contains other DNA sequences that code for the same CDR3. The chain links TRBV9 to TRBJ2-7; D unresolved. This CDR3 is 14 amino acids long. The germline V and J ends were trimmed by 0 bases and 0 bases, with 7 bases remaining between them. Looked up from germline, CDR1 is SGDLS and CDR2 is YYNGEE. The DNA of the CDR3 is TGTGCCAGCAGCGTAGATGGCAGCTCCTACGAGCAGTACTTC. Translated, it gives CASSVDGSSYEQYF.

The rearrangement joins TRBV5-1 to TRBJ1-1; TRBD1 might be the D (6 bases). V dropped 2 bases and J dropped 1 base, with 15 bases sitting between them. Germline CDR1 SGHRS, CDR2 YFSETQ. This CDR3 has 16 residues. The chain's CDR3 is CASSFNGGQTNTEAFF. CDR3 bases: TGCGCCAGCAGCTTCAATGGCGGACAGACGAACACTGAAGCTTTCTTT.

This chain joins TRBV5-1 and TRBJ1-2; possible D gene TRBD1, 5 bases. This CDR3 contains 15 residues. Germline CDR1 is SGHRS and CDR2 is YFSETQ. Trimming removed 0 bases at V and 2 bases at J, with 11 bases between. CDR3 region: CASSLGTGQNYGYTF. CDR3 nucleotides: TGCGCCAGCAGCTTGGGAACAGGTCAAAACTATGGCTACACCTTC.

The chain links TRBV19 to TRBJ2-7; D unresolved. With 2 bases removed from V and 5 bases from J, the gap between germline ends came to 10 bases. The CDR3 extends over 13 amino acids. The germline V gene has CDR1 LNHDA and CDR2 SQIVND (reference sequence). CDR3 sequence reads: CASSISARNEQYF. The CDR3 nucleotides are TGTGCCAGTAGTATATCGGCTAGGAACGAGCAGTACTTC.

The chain has TRBV11-2 and TRBJ2-3, with 10 nucleotides matching TRBD2. The length of the CDR3 is 17 residues. After removal of 3 bases from V and 6 bases from J, the junction contained 12 bases not matched to a gene. The germline gives CDR1 SGHAT, CDR2 FQNNGV. In nucleotides, the CDR3 is TGTGCCAGCAGCTTTCCCGGGCTAGCGGGAGATTTGGATACGCAGTATTTT. It is translated as CASSFPGLAGDLDTQYF.

J is TRBJ1-6 and V is TRBV28; 9 bases map to TRBD1. This CDR3 is 13 amino acids long. Trimming took 10 bases from V and 6 from J; bases not matched to a gene: 4. CDR1 is MDHEN, CDR2 SYDVKM, per germline. DNA of the CDR3: TGTGCCAACGGACAGGGGATTAATTCACCCCTCCACTTT. Residues: CANGQGINSPLHF.

With respect to this clone: A junction end diverges from the germline sequence, so it may reflect a read error. The chain is built from TRBV2 and TRBJ2-7; 7 bases are a match to TRBD2. This CDR3 spans 15 amino acids. CDR1 and CDR2 (germline): SNHLY, FYNNEI. CDR3 protein: CASSDPGLPSSEQYF. The CDR3 coding sequence is TGTGCCAGCAGTGACCCGGGACTACCGTCCTCCGAGCAGTACTTC. The complete variable domain, with remaining parts taken from reference TRBV2 and TRBJ2-7, reads EPEVTQTPSHQVTQMGQEVILRCVPISNHLYFYWYRQILGQKVEFLVSFYNNEISEKSEIFDDQFSVERPDGSNFTLKIRSTKLEDSAMYFCASSDPGLPSSEQYFGPGTRLTVT.

This clone has just one count. The chain uses TRBV7-2 and TRBJ1-5; TRBD1 matches at 10 bases. Germline CDR1 reads SGHTA; CDR2 reads FQGNSA. V was pared by 2 bases and J by 8 bases, with 9 bases of the junction left unmatched. CDR3 length equals 16 residues. The CDR3 sequence is CASSLRDRGSGEPQHF. CDR3 sequence (DNA): TGTGCCAGCAGCTTAAGGGACAGGGGTTCGGGGGAGCCCCAGCATTTT.